Included here is one T cell receptor beta chain sequence, with context. In the authors' workflow: By means of reference gene primer amplification, nucleated cell counts were estimated. Clones were sequenced by immunoSEQ multiplex PCR, and TCRdb holds only the in-frame ones, with some missing. V and J calls and clone size are those listed in that table; D and trimming were worked out from the DNA. The table includes approximately 120,000 clones, around 74% detected once. The entry originates in a study of blood T cell repertoires in COVID-19. Study-level information: T cells, B-cell-depleted T cells, or PBMCs supplied cDNA or gDNA.

Recruited during active infection, patients (from Seattle) were subsequently followed longitudinally. The specimen sequenced was peripheral blood. The sequence was obtained from a man aged 80 or over with COVID-19, enrolled during active disease.

CDR3 residues: CASSKIRQGGSEKLFF. As DNA, the CDR3 is TGTGCCAGCAGTAAGATCCGACAGGGGGGGAGTGAAAAACTGTTTTTT. The genes are TRBV28 and TRBJ1-4; 9 bases fit TRBD1. Looked up from germline, CDR1 is MDHEN and CDR2 is SYDVKM. The CDR3 runs to 16 residues. Trimming took 5 bases from V and 7 from J; bases not matched to a gene: 11.